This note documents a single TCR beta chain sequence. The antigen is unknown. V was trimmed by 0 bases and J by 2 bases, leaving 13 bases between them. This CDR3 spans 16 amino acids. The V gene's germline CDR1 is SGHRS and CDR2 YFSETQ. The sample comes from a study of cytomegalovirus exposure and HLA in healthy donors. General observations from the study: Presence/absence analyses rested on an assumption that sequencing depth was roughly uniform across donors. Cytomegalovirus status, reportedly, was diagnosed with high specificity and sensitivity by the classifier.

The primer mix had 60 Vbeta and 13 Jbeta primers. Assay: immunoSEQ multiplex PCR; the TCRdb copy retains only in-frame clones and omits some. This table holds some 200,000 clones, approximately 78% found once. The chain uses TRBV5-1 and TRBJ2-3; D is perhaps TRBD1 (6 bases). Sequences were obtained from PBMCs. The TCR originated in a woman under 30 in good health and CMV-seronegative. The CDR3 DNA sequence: TGCGCCAGCAGCTTGGCCCCCGGGGACACCACAGATACGCAGTATTTT. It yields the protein CASSLAPGDTTDTQYF.